The 10 T cell receptor beta chains below come from one sample, sequenced in a study of T-cell memory formation after mild COVID-19. Each CDR3 protein is one row after TCRdb ran MiXCR on the 5' RACE reads. Of over 120,000 distinct CDR3 sequences listed, under 30% are singletons. The source material was PBMCs or a T cell subset sorted from them (not recorded which). All receptors derive from an adult woman who had mild COVID-19 (a few samples of this study predate the infection). Cell type and time point are not known.

This sequence joins TRBV29-1 and TRBJ2-7; 16 nucleotides agree with TRBD2. The CDR3 contains 18 residues. The germline gives CDR1 SQVTM, CDR2 ANQGSEA. V lost 7 bases, J lost 0 bases, and 12 bases stayed unmatched. CDR3 sequence reads: CSARYAGLAGGSSYEQYF. The CDR3 region has the DNA TGCAGCGCCCGATATGCGGGACTAGCGGGAGGGAGCTCCTACGAGCAGTACTTC.

The chain carries TRBV2 and TRBJ2-6, with D hard to call. V was cut by 6 bases and J by 0 bases, with 6 bases left in between. Germline CDR1 is SNHLY and CDR2 is FYNNEI. This CDR3 is 14 amino acids long. CDR3 sequence reads: CASRGYSGANVLTF. DNA for the CDR3: TGTGCCAGCAGAGGGTACTCTGGGGCCAACGTCCTGACTTTC.

There are a few counts of this clonotype. The chain couples TRBV7-9 to TRBJ1-2; D perhaps matches TRBD1 (5 bases). The CDR3 length is 14 residues. Trimming stripped 2 bases from V and 6 bases from J, with 13 bases between. Germline V gene lookup returns CDR1 SEHNR and CDR2 FQNEAQ (reference sequence). The CDR3 loop is CASSLRGGNDGYTF. The CDR3 DNA reads TGTGCCAGCAGCTTACGTGGGGGAAACGATGGCTACACCTTC.

This clonotype has more than one count but fewer than ten. This chain links TRBV7-9 with TRBJ2-3; D remains ambiguous. This CDR3 has 14 residues. Trimming removed 3 bases at V and 1 base at J, with 8 bases between. Germline V lookup: CDR1 SEHNR, CDR2 FQNEAQ (reference sequence). This CDR3 reads CASSLVPRTDTQYF. CDR3 in DNA: TGTGCCAGCAGCTTGGTTCCCCGCACAGATACGCAGTATTTT.

This clonotype was seen a few times. The chain combines TRBV3-1 with TRBJ2-3, with D unresolved. CDR3 length equals 17 residues. Trimming took off 0 bases at V and 1 base at J, with 14 bases between the two ends. Germline V gives CDR1 LGHDT, CDR2 YNNKEL (reference sequence). CDR3 loop: CASSQDIRDGGTDTQYF. The CDR3 nucleotides are TGTGCCAGCAGCCAAGATATAAGGGATGGCGGCACAGATACGCAGTATTTT.

This sequence joins TRBV27 and TRBJ1-1; perhaps TRBD1 as D (5 bases). Germline V CDR1 and CDR2: MNHEY, SMNVEV (reference sequence). Trimming took off 6 bases at V and 4 bases at J, with 12 bases between the two ends. The CDR3 has 13 residues. CDR3 nucleotide sequence: TGTGCCAGCAGCCCTAACAGGCTCACTGAAGCTTTCTTT. As protein: CASSPNRLTEAFF.

V gene TRBV28 combines with J gene TRBJ1-1; no clear D. V shed 7 bases and J shed 6 bases, with 15 bases lying between them. This CDR3 has 13 residues. The germline V gene encodes CDR1 MDHEN and CDR2 SYDVKM. The CDR3 nucleotides are TGTGCCAGCACGGAATTGGGGTATGCTGAAGCTTTCTTT. This sequence encodes CASTELGYAEAFF.

The rearrangement uses TRBV6-4 and TRBJ2-3, with 9 bases lining up with TRBD2. Unmatched junction bases numbered 2, after V lost 0 bases and J lost 1 base. Germline assignment: CDR1 MRHNA and CDR2 SNTAGT. This CDR3 spans 16 amino acids. In DNA form, the CDR3 reads TGTGCCAGCAGTGACTCAGTAGCGGGGGGCACAGATACGCAGTATTTT. This translates into CASSDSVAGGTDTQYF.

This clonotype was seen a few times. This chain links TRBV7-9 with TRBJ2-3, with TRBD1 as a possible D gene (5 bases). Germline CDR1 is SEHNR and CDR2 is FQNEAQ (reference sequence). The CDR3 spans 14 residues. The ends were cut back, 5 bases at V and 9 bases at J, with 18 bases in the middle. The CDR3 DNA is TGTGCCAGCAGCCAAAACCCCGGCTGGGGCACGCAGTATTTT. Its translation: CASSQNPGWGTQYF.

This chain connects TRBV11-2 to TRBJ2-7; no clear D. Germline-derived CDR1 and CDR2 are SGHAT and FQNNGV. Deletions cut 5 bases from V and 2 bases from J, with 10 bases between. The length of the CDR3 is 13 residues. As DNA, the CDR3 is TGTGCCAGCAGCCCTTCCAGAACCTACGAGCAGTACTTC. It encodes CASSPSRTYEQYF.